This T cell receptor beta chain was identified in a study of chemoradiotherapy in HPV16-positive cancers (dated by TCRdb to 2022 to 2024). Background on the whole study: Candidate HPV-specific T-cell clones and common TCR motifs were defined through functional T-cell assays on cells from a couple of HPV16-positive patients. The study set out to ask whether T-cell immunity against the HPV oncoproteins E6 and E7 changes over the course of chemoradiotherapy and whether that immunity affects survival. Next, the candidate HPV-specific TCRs and motifs were followed in TCR repertoires from roughly 90 patients with HPV-related cancers.

Concerning this clone: No cognate antigen has been identified for it. No per-base quality is available; no much larger clone lies one base away.

Repertoires were sampled repeatedly over the course of chemoradiotherapy so that clonal expansion in the tumor microenvironment could be followed. Receptor amplification or capture employed the immunoSEQ multiplex PCR assay. TCRdb's version of the immuneACCESS table is confined to in-frame rearrangements and falls short of the full clone set. An unresolved V gene accounts for under half of the shortfall where checked; the remainder is of unknown origin. The sample records some 16,000 clones, around 80% of which are singletons. 9.6% of the sample goes to the ten largest clones. General findings and caveats noted by the study authors: In HPV16-positive patients, expansion of HPV-responsive T cells during chemoradiotherapy was found to be associated with improved recurrence-free survival. The survival association was reported for HPV16-positive patients, and the functional definition of HPV-specific T cells was derived from only two HPV16-positive patients. Expansion of candidate HPV-specific clones and E7-related TCR motifs was observed in the tumor microenvironment during treatment, whereas no such expansion was observed for non-HPV-specific T cells.

CDR1 SGHTA and CDR2 FQGNSA were looked up in the germline V gene. V trim: 1 base; J trim: 2 bases; unmatched bases: 4. The CDR3 numbers 15 residues from cysteine through phenylalanine. Only the CDR3 DNA is retained, 45 bases long and in frame from the first base. The rearranged segments are TRBV7-2 and TRBJ2-5, with 7 central nucleotides matching TRBD1. The specimen was obtained from a patient who underwent chemoradiotherapy. The sequence derives from a human donor with HPV-associated anogenital cancer. The CDR3 sequence is CASSLVGTAQETQYF. The DNA is TGTGCCAGCAGCTTAGTCGGGACAGCTCAAGAGACCCAGTACTTC. The CDR3 plus the reference TRBV7-2 and TRBJ2-5 genes for the other parts give the full variable domain: GAGVSQSPSNKVTEKGKDVELRCDPISGHTALYWYRQSLGQGLEFLIYFQGNSAPDKSGLPSDRFSAERTGGSVSTLTIQRTQQEDSAVYLCASSLVGTAQETQYFGPGTRLLVL.